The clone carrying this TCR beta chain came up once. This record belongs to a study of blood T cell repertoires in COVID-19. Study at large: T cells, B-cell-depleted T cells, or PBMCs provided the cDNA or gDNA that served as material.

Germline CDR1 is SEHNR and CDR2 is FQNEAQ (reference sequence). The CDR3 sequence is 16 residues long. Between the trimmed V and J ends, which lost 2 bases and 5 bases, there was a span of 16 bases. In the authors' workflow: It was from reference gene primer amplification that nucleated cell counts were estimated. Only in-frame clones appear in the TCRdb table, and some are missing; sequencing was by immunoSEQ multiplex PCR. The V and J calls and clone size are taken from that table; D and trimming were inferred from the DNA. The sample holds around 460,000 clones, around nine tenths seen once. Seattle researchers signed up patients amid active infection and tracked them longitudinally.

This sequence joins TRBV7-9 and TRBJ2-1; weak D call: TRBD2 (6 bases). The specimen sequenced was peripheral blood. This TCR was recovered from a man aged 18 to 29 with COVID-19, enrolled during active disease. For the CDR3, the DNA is TGTGCCAGCAGCTTAAAGGGAGGACTCGCAAACAATGAGCAGTTCTTC. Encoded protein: CASSLKGGLANNEQFF.